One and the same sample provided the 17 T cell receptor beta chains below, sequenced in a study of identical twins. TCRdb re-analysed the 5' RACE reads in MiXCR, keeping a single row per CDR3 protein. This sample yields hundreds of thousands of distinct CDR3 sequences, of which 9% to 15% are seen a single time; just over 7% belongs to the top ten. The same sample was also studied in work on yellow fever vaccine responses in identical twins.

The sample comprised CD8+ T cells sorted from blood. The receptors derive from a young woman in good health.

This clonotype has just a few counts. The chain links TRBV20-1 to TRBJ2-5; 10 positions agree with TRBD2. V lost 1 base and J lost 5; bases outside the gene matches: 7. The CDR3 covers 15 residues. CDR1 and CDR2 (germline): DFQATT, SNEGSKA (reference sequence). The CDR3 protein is CSARVLGTSDETQYF. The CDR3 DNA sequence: TGCAGTGCTAGAGTTTTAGGGACTAGCGACGAGACCCAGTACTTC.

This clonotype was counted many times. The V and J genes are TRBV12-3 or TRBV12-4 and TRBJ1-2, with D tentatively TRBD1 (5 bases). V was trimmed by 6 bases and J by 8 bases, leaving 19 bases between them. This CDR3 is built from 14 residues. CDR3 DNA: TGTGCCAGCAGCCGTGGGACCTCCGGGGGAGGCTACACCTTC. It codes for CASSRGTSGGGYTF.

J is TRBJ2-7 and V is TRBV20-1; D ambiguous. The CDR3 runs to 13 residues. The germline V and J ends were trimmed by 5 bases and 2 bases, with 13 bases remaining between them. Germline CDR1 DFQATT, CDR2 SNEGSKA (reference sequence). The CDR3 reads CSARGRSTYEQYF. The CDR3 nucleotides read TGCAGTGCTCGCGGACGGAGCACCTACGAGCAGTACTTC.

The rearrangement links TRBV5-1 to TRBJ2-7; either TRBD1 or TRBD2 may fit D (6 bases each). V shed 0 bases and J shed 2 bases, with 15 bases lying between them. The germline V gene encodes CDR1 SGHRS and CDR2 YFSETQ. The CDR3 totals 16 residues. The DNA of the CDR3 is TGCGCCAGCAGCTTGGCTGGGGGGACAAGGACCTACGAGCAGTACTTC. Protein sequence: CASSLAGGTRTYEQYF.

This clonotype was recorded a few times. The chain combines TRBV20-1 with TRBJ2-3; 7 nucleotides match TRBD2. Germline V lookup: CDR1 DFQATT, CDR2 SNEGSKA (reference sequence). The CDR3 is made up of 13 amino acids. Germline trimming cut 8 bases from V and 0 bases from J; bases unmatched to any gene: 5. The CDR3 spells CSTRGVSTDTQYF. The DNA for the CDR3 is TGCAGTACCCGGGGGGTGAGCACAGATACGCAGTATTTT.

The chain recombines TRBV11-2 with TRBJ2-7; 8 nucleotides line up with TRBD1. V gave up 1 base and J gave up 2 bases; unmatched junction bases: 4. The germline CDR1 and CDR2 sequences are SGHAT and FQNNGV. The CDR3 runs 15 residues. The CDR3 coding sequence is TGTGCCAGCAGCTTAGTTCCGGGACAGGCCTACGAGCAGTACGTC. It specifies CASSLVPGQAYEQYV.

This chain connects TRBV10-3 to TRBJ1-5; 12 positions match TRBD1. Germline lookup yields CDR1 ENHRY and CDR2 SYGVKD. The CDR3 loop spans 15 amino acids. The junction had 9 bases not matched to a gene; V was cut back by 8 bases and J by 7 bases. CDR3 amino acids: CAIGWDRGRLQPQHF. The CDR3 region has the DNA TGTGCCATCGGATGGGACAGGGGGCGTTTGCAGCCCCAGCATTTT.

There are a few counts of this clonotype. The DNA for the CDR3 is TGCAGTGCTAGAGATCCAGATACGCAGTATTTT. Amino acid sequence: CSARDPDTQYF. This chain uses TRBV20-1 with TRBJ2-3; D is unresolved. Trimming stripped 0 bases from V and 4 bases from J, with 2 bases between. Germline-derived CDR1 and CDR2 are DFQATT and SNEGSKA (reference sequence). The CDR3 sequence is 11 residues long.

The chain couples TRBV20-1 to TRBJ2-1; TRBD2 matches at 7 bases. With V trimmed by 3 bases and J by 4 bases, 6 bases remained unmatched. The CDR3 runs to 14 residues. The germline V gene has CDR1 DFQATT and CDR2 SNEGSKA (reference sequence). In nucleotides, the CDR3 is TGCAGTGCTAGTTTGCTAGCGGATTACAATGAGCAGTTCTTC. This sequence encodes CSASLLADYNEQFF.

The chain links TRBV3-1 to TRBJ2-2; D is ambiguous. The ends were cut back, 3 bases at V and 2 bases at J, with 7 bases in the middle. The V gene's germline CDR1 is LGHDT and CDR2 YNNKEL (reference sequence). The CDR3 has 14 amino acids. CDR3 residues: CASSHATNTGELFF. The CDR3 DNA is TGTGCCAGCAGCCACGCAACAAACACCGGGGAGCTGTTTTTT.

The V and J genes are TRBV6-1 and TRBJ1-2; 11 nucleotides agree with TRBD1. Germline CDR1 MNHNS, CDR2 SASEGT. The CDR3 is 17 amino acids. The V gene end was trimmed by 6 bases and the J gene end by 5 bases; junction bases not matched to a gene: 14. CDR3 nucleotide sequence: TGTGCCAGCAGACCCAGGACAGGGGGCGCCTCTATGTATGGCTACACCTTC. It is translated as CASRPRTGGASMYGYTF.

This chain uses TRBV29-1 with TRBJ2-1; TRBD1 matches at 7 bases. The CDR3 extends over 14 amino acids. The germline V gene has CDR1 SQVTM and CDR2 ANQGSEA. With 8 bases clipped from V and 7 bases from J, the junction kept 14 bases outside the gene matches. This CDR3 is CSIKTGESANEQFF. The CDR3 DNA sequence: TGCAGCATAAAAACAGGGGAGTCGGCGAATGAGCAGTTCTTC.

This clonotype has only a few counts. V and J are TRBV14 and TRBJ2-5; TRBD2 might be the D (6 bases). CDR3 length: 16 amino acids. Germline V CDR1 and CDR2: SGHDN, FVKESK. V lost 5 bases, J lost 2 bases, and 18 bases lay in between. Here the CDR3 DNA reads TGTGCCAGCAGCGCACTATGGGGGGAGACTCAAGAGACCCAGTACTTC. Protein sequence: CASSALWGETQETQYF.

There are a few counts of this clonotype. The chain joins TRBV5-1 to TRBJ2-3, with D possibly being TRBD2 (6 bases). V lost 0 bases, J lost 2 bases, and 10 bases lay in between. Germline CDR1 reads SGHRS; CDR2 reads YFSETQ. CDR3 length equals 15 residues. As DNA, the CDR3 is TGCGCCAGCAGCTTGGGGGCGGGACCCACAGATACGCAGTATTTT. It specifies CASSLGAGPTDTQYF.

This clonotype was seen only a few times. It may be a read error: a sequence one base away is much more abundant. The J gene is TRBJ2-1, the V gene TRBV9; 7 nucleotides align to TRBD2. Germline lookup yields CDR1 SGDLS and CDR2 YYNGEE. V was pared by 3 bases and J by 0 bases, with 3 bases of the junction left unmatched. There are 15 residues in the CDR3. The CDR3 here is CASSAGGSSYNEQFF. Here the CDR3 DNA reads TGTGCCAGCAGCGCCGGCGGGAGCTCCTACAATGAGCAGTTCTTC.

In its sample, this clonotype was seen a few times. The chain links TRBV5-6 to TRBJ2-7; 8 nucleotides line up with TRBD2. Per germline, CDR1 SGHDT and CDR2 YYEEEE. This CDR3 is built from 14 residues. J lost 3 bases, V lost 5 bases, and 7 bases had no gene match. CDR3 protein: CASSSGLAIYEQYF. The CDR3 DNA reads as TGTGCCAGCAGTTCCGGACTAGCTATCTACGAGCAGTACTTC.

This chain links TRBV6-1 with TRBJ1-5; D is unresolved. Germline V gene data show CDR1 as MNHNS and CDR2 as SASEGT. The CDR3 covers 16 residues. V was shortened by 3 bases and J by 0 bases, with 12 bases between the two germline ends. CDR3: CASSDRPDNSNQPQHF. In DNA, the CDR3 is TGTGCCAGCAGTGACCGTCCCGACAATAGCAATCAGCCCCAGCATTTT.